Listed below are T cell receptor beta chains from one sample, sequenced in a study of shared clonotypes between healthy human individuals. The repertoire was sequenced with immunoSEQ multiplex PCR; TCRdb's copy has only in-frame clones and lacks some. This sample yields 2,100,000 or so clones, of which nearly 97% are seen a single time; around 0.13% belongs to the top ten. Source material: naive CD4+ T cells sorted from blood. The receptor source for this set is a man between 18 and 29 years old in good health. Both conserved end residues are part of each CDR3. A D gene is named only where the DNA matches it firmly. A clone size is listed for some rows: how often the clone was seen (once, few, many), or a class if it is expanded.

v_call	clone_size	j_call	cdr3_length	d_call	cdr3_aa	cdr3_nt
TRBV23-1	once	TRBJ2-3	17	NA	CASTRTPSGPHTDTQYF	TGCGCCAGCACCCGAACGCCATCGGGCCCACACACAGATACGCAGTATTTT
TRBV7-9	NA	TRBJ1-3	15	TRBD1	CASSPPTGYGNTIYF	TGTGCCAGCAGCCCTCCGACAGGGTACGGAAACACCATATATTTT
TRBV5-1	NA	TRBJ2-7	15	TRBD2	CASSSGLRVPEEQYF	TGCGCCAGCAGCTCGGGACTACGGGTCCCAGAAGAGCAGTACTTC
TRBV7-3	NA	TRBJ2-1	15	TRBD2	CASSFSGGAYNEQFF	TGTGCCAGCAGCTTTAGCGGGGGGGCTTACAATGAGCAGTTCTTC
TRBV6-1	NA	TRBJ1-1	15	NA	CALRWTATMNTEAFF	TGTGCCTTAAGGTGGACAGCTACCATGAACACTGAAGCTTTCTTT
TRBV5-4	NA	TRBJ1-4	17	NA	CASSLFMGGQTNEKLFF	TGTGCCAGCAGCTTGTTTATGGGAGGTCAAACTAATGAAAAACTGTTTTTT
TRBV7-2	NA	TRBJ1-1	14	NA	CASSLGSVASELFF	TGTGCCAGCAGCTTAGGATCAGTGGCCTCTGAGCTTTTCTTT
TRBV12-5	NA	TRBJ1-1	16	TRBD1	CASGLNVGQGATEAFF	TGTGCTAGTGGTCTTAACGTAGGACAGGGGGCCACTGAAGCTTTCTTT
TRBV30	NA	TRBJ2-3	14	TRBD1	CAWNGQGASDTQYF	TGTGCCTGGAACGGACAGGGGGCATCAGATACGCAGTATTTT
TRBV5-4	NA	TRBJ2-2	18	TRBD2	CASTLGLAGGPNTGELFF	TGTGCCAGCACCCTGGGGCTAGCGGGAGGACCGAACACCGGGGAGCTGTTTTTT
TRBV5-1	NA	TRBJ1-5	15	TRBD1	CASSLDRGQGQPQHF	TGCGCCAGCAGCTTGGACAGGGGGCAAGGTCAGCCCCAGCATTTT
TRBV30	NA	TRBJ2-5	11	NA	CAWSEGETQYF	TGTGCCTGGAGTGAGGGAGAGACCCAGTACTTC
TRBV18	NA	TRBJ1-2	13	NA	CASSPEGDYGYTF	TGTGCCAGCTCACCTGAAGGGGATTATGGCTACACCTTC
TRBV18	NA	TRBJ1-1	15	TRBD1	CASSPPGQINTEAFF	TGTGCCAGCTCACCACCGGGACAGATAAACACTGAAGCTTTCTTT
TRBV5-4	NA	TRBJ2-5	16	TRBD2	CASSFGLAGIQETQYF	TGTGCCAGCAGTTTTGGACTAGCGGGTATCCAAGAGACCCAGTACTTC
TRBV19	once	TRBJ1-6	13	TRBD1	CASSRQGRSPLHF	TGTGCCAGTAGCCGACAGGGGCGGTCACCCCTCCACTTT
TRBV5-1	NA	TRBJ2-2	15	TRBD1	CASSNNRGNTGELFF	TGCGCCAGCAGTAATAACAGGGGGAACACCGGGGAGCTGTTTTTT
TRBV10-3	NA	TRBJ2-5	13	TRBD2	CAIGTSAQETQYF	TGTGCCATCGGGACTAGCGCCCAAGAGACCCAGTACTTC
TRBV5-1	NA	TRBJ1-5	14	NA	CASSTDGQNQPQHF	TGCGCCAGCAGCACGGACGGGCAAAATCAGCCCCAGCATTTT
TRBV7-2	NA	TRBJ2-2	17	NA	CASSLAGLAANTGELFF	TGTGCCAGCAGCTTAGCTGGTCTAGCAGCGAACACCGGGGAGCTGTTTTTT
TRBV6-4	NA	TRBJ2-7	13	NA	CASSDRSPYEQYF	TGTGCCAGCAGTGACCGCTCTCCCTACGAGCAGTACTTC
TRBV6-5	NA	TRBJ2-7	14	TRBD1	CASSRTGKVYEQYF	TGTGCCAGCAGTCGGACAGGGAAAGTGTACGAGCAGTACTTC
TRBV7-9	NA	TRBJ2-5	13	NA	CASSLVTPETQYF	TGTGCCAGCAGCTTAGTTACTCCAGAGACCCAGTACTTC
TRBV11-2	NA	TRBJ2-1	15	NA	CASSLTGQLLNEQFF	TGTGCCAGCAGCTTAACGGGGCAGCTACTCAATGAGCAGTTCTTC
TRBV6-6	NA	TRBJ2-2	15	NA	CASAMAGFGTGELFF	TGTGCCAGCGCGATGGCCGGGTTTGGCACCGGGGAGCTGTTTTTT
TRBV7-9	NA	TRBJ1-6	13	NA	CASSTLFNSPLHF	TGTGCCAGCAGCACTCTCTTTAATTCACCCCTCCACTTT
TRBV7-2	NA	TRBJ2-7	18	TRBD2	CASSLGQAGALSSYEQYF	TGTGCCAGCAGCTTAGGTCAGGCGGGAGCGCTGAGCTCCTACGAGCAGTACTTC
TRBV5-1	once	TRBJ2-5	15	TRBD1	CASSLGTGSAETQYF	TGCGCCAGCAGCCTGGGGACAGGGTCCGCTGAGACCCAGTACTTC
TRBV18	NA	TRBJ2-7	14	NA	CASSADTSSYEQYF	TGTGCCAGCTCAGCGGACACGAGCTCCTACGAGCAGTACTTC
TRBV11-2	NA	TRBJ1-1	12	NA	CASSFQTGGAFF	TGTGCCAGCAGCTTTCAGACAGGAGGGGCTTTCTTT
TRBV10-1	NA	TRBJ2-2	18	TRBD2	CASSGTRGGREFVGELFF	TGCGCCAGCAGTGGGACCCGGGGGGGTCGCGAGTTCGTCGGGGAGCTGTTTTTT
TRBV6-6	NA	TRBJ2-7	15	TRBD1	CASSYFRTGDYEQYF	TGTGCCAGCAGTTACTTTCGGACAGGGGACTACGAGCAGTACTTC
TRBV30	NA	TRBJ2-1	14	NA	CAWSEGVLYNEQFF	TGTGCCTGGAGTGAGGGGGTTCTTTACAATGAGCAGTTCTTC
TRBV7-9	NA	TRBJ2-7	16	TRBD2	CASSLAGLAGTGEQYF	TGTGCCAGCAGCTTAGCGGGTCTAGCGGGGACGGGCGAGCAGTACTTC
TRBV6-1	NA	TRBJ2-7	15	TRBD2	CASRSRLAGGGEQYF	TGTGCCAGCAGAAGCCGACTAGCGGGGGGAGGCGAGCAGTACTTC
TRBV6-6	NA	TRBJ1-5	16	TRBD1	CASSYSTGRGRQPQHF	TGTGCCAGCAGTTACTCGACGGGCAGGGGGAGGCAGCCCCAGCATTTT
TRBV7-2	NA	TRBJ2-1	14	TRBD1	CASSRDRAYNEQFF	TGTGCCAGCAGCCGGGACAGGGCCTACAATGAGCAGTTCTTC
TRBV5-1	NA	TRBJ2-7	16	TRBD2	CASSNGLAGGTYEQYF	TGCGCCAGCAGCAACGGACTAGCGGGGGGCACCTACGAGCAGTACTTC
TRBV7-2	NA	TRBJ2-7	15	NA	CASSLDLASSYEQYF	TGTGCCAGCAGCTTAGATCTTGCCAGCTCCTACGAGCAGTACTTC
TRBV6-5	NA	TRBJ2-1	12	NA	CASSRDSNEQFF	TGTGCCAGCAGTCGCGACTCAAATGAGCAGTTCTTC
TRBV6-6	NA	TRBJ2-7	16	TRBD1	CASSYPRTGGSYEQYF	TGTGCCAGCAGTTACCCCAGGACAGGGGGCTCATACGAGCAGTACTTC